The following is a T cell receptor beta chain sequence with its context. This sample is part of a study of T cell changes during pregnancy in multiple sclerosis. Some clones are missing from TCRdb's copy, which holds only in-frame ones; the method was immunoSEQ multiplex PCR. The sample includes approximately 25,000 clones, approximately 90% seen only once; the top ten take around 0.74%. The ends lost 4 bases at V and 4 bases at J; junction bases unmatched: 25. This CDR3 has 20 amino acids. Looked up from germline, CDR1 is SGHKS and CDR2 is YYEKEE (reference sequence). The sequence was collected from a female donor in good health, enrolled as a control in a pregnancy study. The chain links TRBV5-5 to TRBJ1-1; 7 nucleotides match TRBD1. The specimen was CD4+ T cells from peripheral blood mononuclear cells, collected in the first trimester of pregnancy. CDR3 residues: CASSPKQRQGLVIKVTEAFF. DNA for the CDR3: TGTGCCAGCAGCCCGAAACAACGACAGGGTTTGGTAATTAAGGTCACTGAAGCTTTCTTT.